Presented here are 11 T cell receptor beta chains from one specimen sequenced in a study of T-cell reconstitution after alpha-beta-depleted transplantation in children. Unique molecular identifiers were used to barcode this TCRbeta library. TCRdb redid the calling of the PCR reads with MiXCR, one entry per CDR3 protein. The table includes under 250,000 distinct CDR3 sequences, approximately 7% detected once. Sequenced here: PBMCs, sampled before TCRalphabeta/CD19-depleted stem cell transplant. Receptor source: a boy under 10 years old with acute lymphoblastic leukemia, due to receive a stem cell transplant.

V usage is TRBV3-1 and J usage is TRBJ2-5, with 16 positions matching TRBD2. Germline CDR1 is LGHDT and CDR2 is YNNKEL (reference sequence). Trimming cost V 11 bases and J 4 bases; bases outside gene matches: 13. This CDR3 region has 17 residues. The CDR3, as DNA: TGTGCCTCCTGCCCGGGACTAGCGGGGGGGCTGTCAGAGACCCAGTACTTC. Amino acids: CASCPGLAGGLSETQYF.

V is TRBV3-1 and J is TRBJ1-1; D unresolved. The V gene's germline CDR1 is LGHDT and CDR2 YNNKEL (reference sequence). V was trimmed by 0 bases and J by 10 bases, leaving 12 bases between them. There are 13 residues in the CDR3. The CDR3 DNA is TGTGCCAGCAGCCAAGATGGCGGGGTTGGAGCTTTCTTT. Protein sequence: CASSQDGGVGAFF. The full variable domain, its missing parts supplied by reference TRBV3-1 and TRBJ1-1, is DTAVSQTPKYLVTQMGNDKSIKCEQNLGHDTMYWYKQDSKKFLKIMFSYNNKELIINETVPNRFSPKSPDKAHLNLHINSLELGDSAVYFCASSQDGGVGAFFGQGTRLTVV.

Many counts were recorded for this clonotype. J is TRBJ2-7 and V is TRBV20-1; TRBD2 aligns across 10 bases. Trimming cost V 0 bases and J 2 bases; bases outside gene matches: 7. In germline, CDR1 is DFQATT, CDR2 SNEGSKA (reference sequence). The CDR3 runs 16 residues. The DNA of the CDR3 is TGCAGTGCTAGAGATCGGGCTAGCGGGAGACCCTACGAGCAGTACTTC. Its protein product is CSARDRASGRPYEQYF.

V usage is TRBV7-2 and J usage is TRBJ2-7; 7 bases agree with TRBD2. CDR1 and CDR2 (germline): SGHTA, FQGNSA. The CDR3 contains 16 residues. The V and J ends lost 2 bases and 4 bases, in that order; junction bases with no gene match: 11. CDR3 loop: CASSLLSGGGRYEQYF. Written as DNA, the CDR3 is TGTGCCAGCAGCTTACTTTCTGGGGGAGGGCGATACGAGCAGTACTTC.

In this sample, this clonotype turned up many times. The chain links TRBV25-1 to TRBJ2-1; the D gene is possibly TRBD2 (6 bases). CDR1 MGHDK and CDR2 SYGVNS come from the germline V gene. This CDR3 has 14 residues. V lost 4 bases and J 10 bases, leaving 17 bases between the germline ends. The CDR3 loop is CASSGTGTPAEQFF. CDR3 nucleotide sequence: TGTGCCAGCAGTGGGACCGGGACTCCGGCGGAGCAGTTCTTC.

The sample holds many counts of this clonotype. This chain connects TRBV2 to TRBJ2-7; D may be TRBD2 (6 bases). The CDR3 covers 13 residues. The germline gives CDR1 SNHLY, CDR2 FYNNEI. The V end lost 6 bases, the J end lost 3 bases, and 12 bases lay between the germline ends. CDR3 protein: CASSDGGDYEQYF. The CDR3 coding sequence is TGTGCCAGCAGCGACGGGGGTGACTACGAGCAGTACTTC.

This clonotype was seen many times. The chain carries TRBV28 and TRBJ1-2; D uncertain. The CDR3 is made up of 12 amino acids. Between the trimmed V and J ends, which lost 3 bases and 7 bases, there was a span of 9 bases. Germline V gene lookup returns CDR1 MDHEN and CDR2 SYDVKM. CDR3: CASSFRGSGYTF. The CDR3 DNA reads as TGTGCCAGCAGTTTTCGGGGAAGTGGCTACACCTTC.

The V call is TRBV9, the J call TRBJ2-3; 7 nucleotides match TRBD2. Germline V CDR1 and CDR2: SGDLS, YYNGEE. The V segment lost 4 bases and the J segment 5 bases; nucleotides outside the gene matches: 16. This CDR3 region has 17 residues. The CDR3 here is CASSPPFLPGGGDTQYF. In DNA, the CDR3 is TGTGCCAGCAGCCCCCCATTCCTCCCGGGGGGAGGAGATACGCAGTATTTT.

The CDR3 region is CASSLTGASREKLFF. The CDR3 DNA is TGTGCCAGCAGTTTAACAGGGGCCTCTCGCGAAAAACTGTTTTTT. The V and J genes are TRBV28 and TRBJ1-4, with TRBD1 matching 7 bases. Per germline, CDR1 MDHEN and CDR2 SYDVKM. V shed 2 bases and J 8 bases; nucleotides not matched to a gene: 8. There are 15 residues in the CDR3. Looking up the rest from reference TRBV28 and TRBJ1-4 gives the full variable domain: DVKVTQSSRYLVKRTGEKVFLECVQDMDHENMFWYRQDPGLGLRLIYFSYDVKMKEKGDIPEGYSVSREKKERFSLILESASTNQTSMYLCASSLTGASREKLFFGSGTQLSVL.

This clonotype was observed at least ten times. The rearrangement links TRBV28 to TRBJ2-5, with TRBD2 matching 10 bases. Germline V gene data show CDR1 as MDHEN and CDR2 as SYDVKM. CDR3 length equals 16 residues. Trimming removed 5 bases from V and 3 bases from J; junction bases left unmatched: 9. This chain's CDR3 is CASSQGSGGAEETQYF. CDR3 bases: TGTGCCAGCAGTCAGGGGAGCGGGGGGGCGGAAGAGACCCAGTACTTC.

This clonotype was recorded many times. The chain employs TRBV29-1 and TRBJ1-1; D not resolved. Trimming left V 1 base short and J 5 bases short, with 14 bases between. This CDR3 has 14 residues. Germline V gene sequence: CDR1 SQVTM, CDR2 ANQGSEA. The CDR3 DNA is TGCAGCGTTGAAGCTCAAGGGCGGATTACTGAAGCTTTCTTT. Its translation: CSVEAQGRITEAFF.